This TCR beta chain was captured by sequencing in a study of shared clonotypes between healthy human individuals. Whole-study results and caveats: With few donors, the genetic and exposure-history diversity represented was limited.

Note on this clone: Antigen unknown.

Investigators divided CD4+ cells into CD45RA+ naive and CD45RA-negative memory subsets. Every immunoSEQ plate was one replicate of a subset's evenly spread DNA. Using immunoSEQ multiplex PCR, the repertoire was profiled, and TCRdb retains in-frame clones only, with some absent. Among about 980,000 clones listed, approximately 76% were seen once. V lost 0 bases and J 4 bases, leaving 13 bases between the germline ends. CDR3 length: 16 amino acids. Looked up from germline, CDR1 is SGHVS and CDR2 is FQNEAQ. This chain links TRBV7-8 with TRBJ1-5; possibly TRBD1 for D (5 bases). The sequenced material came from memory CD4+ T cells sorted from blood. Subset in this sample: CD45RA-negative fraction. The sequence derives from a man between 18 and 29 years old in good health. The CDR3 sequence: CASSLAGRASNQPQHF. As DNA, the CDR3 is TGTGCCAGCAGCTTAGCGGGCAGGGCTTCAAATCAGCCCCAGCATTTT.